What follows are 24 T cell receptor beta chains derived from one specimen sequenced in a study of T cell responses to AZD1222 COVID-19 vaccine. Profiled with immunoSEQ multiplex PCR; TCRdb holds only in-frame clones, not every one. Altogether approximately 190,000 clones are present, 85% to 95% being singletons, with the ten largest covering 1% to 1.5%. The material was peripheral blood, obtained on day 0 of AZD1222 vaccination. The receptors come from an adult in good health.

This chain uses TRBV9 with TRBJ1-1; D is undetermined. The CDR3 totals 14 residues. The germline CDR1 and CDR2 sequences are SGDLS and YYNGEE. The ends were cut back, 1 base at V and 3 bases at J, with 10 bases in the middle. The DNA of the CDR3 is TGTGCCAGCAGCGTAAGCGACGGGTACACTGAAGCTTTCTTT. Its protein is CASSVSDGYTEAFF.

The rearrangement links TRBV19 to TRBJ2-5; D may correspond to TRBD1 or TRBD2 (5 bases each). Per germline, CDR1 LNHDA and CDR2 SQIVND (reference sequence). The CDR3 covers 16 residues. Trimming removed 1 base at V and 1 base at J, with 13 bases between. The CDR3 sequence is CASSIGPGTGQETQYF. The CDR3 DNA reads TGTGCCAGTAGTATAGGGCCGGGGACGGGCCAAGAGACCCAGTACTTC.

The V gene is TRBV27, the J gene TRBJ2-1, with D possibly being TRBD2 (6 bases). Germline V gives CDR1 MNHEY, CDR2 SMNVEV (reference sequence). The CDR3 covers 14 residues. Trimming pared 5 bases from V and 5 bases from J, leaving 13 bases between. The CDR3 DNA is TGTGCCAGCAGTACCCCGGGACTCAACAATGAGCAGTTCTTC. It specifies CASSTPGLNNEQFF.

This sequence joins TRBV12-3 or TRBV12-4 and TRBJ2-5; D is ambiguous. Between the trimmed V and J ends, which lost 1 base and 2 bases, there was a span of 5 bases. This CDR3 region has 13 residues. CDR3 sequence (DNA): TGTGCCAGCAGTTTAGTATTACAAGAGACCCAGTACTTC. Protein sequence: CASSLVLQETQYF.

The J gene is TRBJ2-7, the V gene TRBV4-2; 7 bases match TRBD2. Germline V gene sequence: CDR1 LGHNA, CDR2 YNFKEQ. This CDR3 contains 16 residues. Trimming removed 1 base from V and 3 bases from J; junction bases left unmatched: 9. The CDR3 region has the DNA TGTGCCAGCAGCCAAGTGGGCCTAGCGGACGACTACGAGCAGTACTTC. Its protein product is CASSQVGLADDYEQYF.

This chain joins TRBV4-1 and TRBJ2-1; 12 nucleotides line up with TRBD2. The CDR3 is 15 residues long. The germline CDR1 and CDR2 sequences are MGHRA and YSYEKL. V was pared by 2 bases and J by 8 bases, with 4 bases of the junction left unmatched. This CDR3 is CASSQLAGGYHEQFF. In DNA form, the CDR3 reads TGCGCCAGCAGCCAACTAGCGGGGGGGTATCATGAGCAGTTCTTC.

The chain recombines TRBV12-3 or TRBV12-4 with TRBJ1-6; no reliable D call. The CDR3 loop spans 13 amino acids. V lost 6 bases, J lost 7 bases, and 10 bases lay in between. The CDR3 spells CASSPLINSPLHF. CDR3 DNA: TGTGCCAGCAGCCCCTTGATCAATTCACCCCTCCACTTT.

The rearrangement uses TRBV6-5 and TRBJ1-5; tentatively, D is TRBD1 (6 bases). CDR3 size: 14 residues. CDR1 and CDR2 from the germline V gene are MNHEY and SVGAGI. V lost 9 bases, J lost 3 bases, and 15 bases lay in between. In DNA, the CDR3 is TGTGCCAGTACCTCGGGACAATTCAATCAGCCCCAGCATTTT. Its translation is CASTSGQFNQPQHF.

The rearrangement uses TRBV7-2 and TRBJ1-6; 7 bases map to TRBD1. The CDR3 is 16 residues long. From germline, CDR1 is SGHTA and CDR2 FQGNSA. V trimming: 5 bases; J trimming: 7 bases; junction bases outside the gene matches: 11. The CDR3 protein is CASSLGRGHGNSPLHF. The CDR3 DNA reads TGTGCCAGCAGCCTCGGGAGGGGGCATGGAAATTCACCCCTCCACTTT.

As regards this clone: The junction departs from the called germline gene at one end, perhaps through a read error. The chain combines TRBV2 with TRBJ1-6; D is unclear. This CDR3 contains 12 residues. CDR1 SNHLY and CDR2 FYNNEI come from the germline V gene. CDR3 nucleotides: TGTGCCAGCAGTGAATATACTTCACCCCTCCACTTT. This codes for CASSEYTSPLHF.

The chain recombines TRBV27 with TRBJ2-7, with D perhaps TRBD1 (6 bases). Trimming left V 3 bases short and J 5 bases short, with 11 bases between. Germline assignment: CDR1 MNHEY and CDR2 SMNVEV (reference sequence). This CDR3 is 13 amino acids long. The CDR3 bases are TGTGCCAGCAGTTTCTATACAGGGAACGAGCAGTACTTC. It codes for CASSFYTGNEQYF.

The chain has TRBV12-5 and TRBJ2-1; TRBD2 is a possible D gene (5 bases). CDR3 length equals 15 residues. Germline assignment: CDR1 LGHNT and CDR2 FRNRAP. Trimming removed 6 bases from V and 6 bases from J, with 18 bases in between. CDR3 residues: CASGPFTGGFNEQFF. Written as DNA, the CDR3 is TGTGCTAGTGGCCCGTTCACCGGAGGATTCAATGAGCAGTTCTTC.

The J gene is TRBJ2-2, the V gene TRBV5-4; D gene unclear. Looked up from germline, CDR1 is SGHNT and CDR2 is YYREEE (reference sequence). V was pared by 3 bases and J by 6 bases, with 9 bases between. The CDR3 has 13 residues. CDR3 protein: CASSSEISGELFF. CDR3 nucleotides: TGTGCCAGCAGCTCCGAGATTTCCGGGGAGCTGTTTTTT.

This clone was seen a few times. The rearrangement links TRBV5-1 to TRBJ2-1; 10 bases are a match to TRBD2. This CDR3 has 16 amino acids. Germline trimming cut 5 bases from V and 8 bases from J; bases unmatched to any gene: 13. Germline V lookup: CDR1 SGHRS, CDR2 YFSETQ. CDR3 in amino acids: CASRFSGGTAQDEQFF. CDR3 bases: TGCGCCAGCAGATTTAGCGGGGGGACCGCCCAGGATGAGCAGTTCTTC.

This chain uses TRBV6-5 with TRBJ2-2; a weak D match, TRBD1 (6 bases). V was shortened by 7 bases and J by 4 bases, with 13 bases between the two germline ends. The length of the CDR3 is 14 residues. Germline V gene sequence: CDR1 MNHEY, CDR2 SVGAGI. CDR3: CASIGQLGTGELFF. CDR3 DNA sequence: TGTGCCAGCATCGGACAGTTGGGCACCGGGGAGCTGTTTTTT.

The chain has TRBV2 and TRBJ2-7; perhaps TRBD1 as D (6 bases). Trimming shortened V by 6 bases and J by 4 bases, and 22 bases separated the two germline ends. Germline V gene sequence: CDR1 SNHLY, CDR2 FYNNEI. The CDR3 spans 16 residues. CDR3 in DNA: TGTGCCAGCAGAGCCCCGAGCCGGACAGCCTTATACGAGCAGTACTTC. Translated, it gives CASRAPSRTALYEQYF.

The V and J genes are TRBV5-8 and TRBJ2-1, with 12 bases that match TRBD2. CDR3 size: 15 residues. V lost 5 bases, J lost 2 bases, and 2 bases stayed unmatched. Germline V gene sequence: CDR1 SGHTS, CDR2 YDEGEE. The CDR3 region has the DNA TGTGCCAGCAGACGGACTAGCGGGGCCTACAATGAGCAGTTCTTC. Translation gives CASRRTSGAYNEQFF.

The rearrangement joins TRBV18 to TRBJ2-2, with D perhaps TRBD1 (6 bases). Trimming removed 3 bases at V and 2 bases at J, with 10 bases between. Germline V lookup: CDR1 KGHSH, CDR2 LQKENI. The CDR3 length is 15 residues. In DNA form, the CDR3 reads TGTGCCAGCTCACCGGGACACCGCAACACCGGGGAGCTGTTTTTT. Its protein product is CASSPGHRNTGELFF.

The V gene is TRBV28, the J gene TRBJ1-2; 7 nucleotides match TRBD1. The junction had 13 bases not matched to a gene; V was cut back by 5 bases and J by 7 bases. CDR1 MDHEN and CDR2 SYDVKM come from the germline V gene. CDR3 length: 15 amino acids. CDR3: CASSANRGSLSGYTF. In DNA form, the CDR3 reads TGTGCCAGCAGTGCCAACAGGGGATCCCTTTCTGGCTACACCTTC.

In DNA, the CDR3 is TGTGCCAGCAGCTTCTCTAGCGGGTCACACTCTGGGGCCAACGTCCTGACTTTC. It is translated as CASSFSSGSHSGANVLTF. This sequence joins TRBV5-4 and TRBJ2-6; TRBD2 agrees at 8 bases. The J segment lost 0 bases and the V segment lost 2 bases, leaving 7 bases of the junction unmatched. Germline V gene lookup returns CDR1 SGHNT and CDR2 YYREEE (reference sequence). This CDR3 spans 18 amino acids.

The chain uses TRBV6-5 and TRBJ1-6; no reliable D call. The CDR3 covers 15 residues. Per germline, CDR1 MNHEY and CDR2 SVGAGI. V lost 6 bases and J lost 0, with 9 bases in between. The CDR3, as DNA: TGTGCCAGCAGCCAAAAGGGCTCCTATAATTCACCCCTCCACTTT. Its translation is CASSQKGSYNSPLHF.

The chain joins TRBV10-3 to TRBJ1-4; D unresolved. The CDR3 totals 14 residues. Germline CDR1 ENHRY, CDR2 SYGVKD. Trimming cost V 3 bases and J 4 bases, with 9 bases left between them. The CDR3 protein is CAISDPGINEKLFF. The CDR3 DNA is TGTGCCATCAGTGATCCGGGGATTAATGAAAAACTGTTTTTT.

The chain recombines TRBV7-9 with TRBJ1-2; D remains unclear. CDR1 SEHNR and CDR2 FQNEAQ come from the germline V gene (reference sequence). There are 16 residues in the CDR3. Trimming removed 5 bases from V and 1 base from J, with 17 bases in between. This CDR3 reads CASSLGIPAGNYGYTF. The CDR3 DNA reads TGTGCCAGCAGCCTTGGGATCCCGGCCGGTAACTATGGCTACACCTTC.

The V call is TRBV4-1, the J call TRBJ1-1; no firm D call. Germline values: CDR1 MGHRA, CDR2 YSYEKL. V dropped 0 bases and J dropped 11 bases, with 10 bases sitting between them. This CDR3 comprises 12 residues. The CDR3 DNA is TGCGCCAGCAGCCAAGATCGCCGCGGGGCTTTCTTT. It specifies CASSQDRRGAFF.